This T cell receptor (beta chain) was identified during a study of blood T cell repertoires in COVID-19. Generated by immunoSEQ multiplex PCR, the TCRdb table keeps only in-frame clones and is missing some. This sample yields 60,000 to 100,000 clones, of which around 90% are seen a single time; approximately 4.5% belongs to the top ten. The CDR3 spans 14 residues. The germline CDR1 and CDR2 sequences are SGHNT and YYREEE (reference sequence). V was cut by 4 bases and J by 6 bases, with 17 bases left in between. The rearrangement uses TRBV5-4 and TRBJ2-7, with D possibly matching TRBD2 (6 bases). This TCR derives from a man aged 45 to 65 with active COVID-19. The sequencing input was peripheral blood. This chain's CDR3 is CASSTGGGLGEQYF. CDR3 coding DNA: TGTGCCAGCAGCACTGGGGGAGGTTTGGGCGAGCAGTACTTC.